Included here is one TCR beta chain sequence, with context. The antigen remains undetermined. The data were taken from a study of shared clonotypes between healthy human individuals. Regarding the study as a whole: Rarefaction curves obtained for sorted subsets showed sequencing incomplete despite large depth.

Positive CCR7 selection of CD45RO-negative cells yielded the naive CD8 cells, and terminally differentiated effector memory CD45RA+ cells were excluded. Donors, without exception, were Caucasian adults residing in Nashville, Tennessee. The assay was immunoSEQ multiplex PCR, and TCRdb's table has in-frame clones only and misses some. The sample yields over 2,000,000 clones, 93% seen once. Trimming cost V 2 bases and J 2 bases, with 10 bases left between them. The germline CDR1 and CDR2 sequences are MDHEN and SYDVKM. This CDR3 region has 14 residues. Sequencing was carried out using naive CD8+ T cells from PBMCs. This chain connects TRBV28 to TRBJ2-7; possible D gene TRBD1, 6 bases. This clonotype originated in a man aged 18 to 30 in good health. Some clones in this sample may be carry-over from other donors' samples. The chain's CDR3 is CASSLTGNTYEQYF. The DNA of the CDR3 is TGTGCCAGCAGTTTAACAGGGAACACCTACGAGCAGTACTTC.